This entry lists 15 T cell receptor beta chains sequenced from one sample in a study of STAT5B mutations in CD4+ large granular lymphocyte leukemia. Assay: immunoSEQ multiplex PCR; the TCRdb copy retains only in-frame clones and omits some. The sample shows about 33,000 clones, 75% to 85% of them seen only once. The sample comprised CD4+ T cells from blood buffy coats. These receptors were taken from a human donor in good health.

The chain carries TRBV19 and TRBJ2-2; D unresolved. Trimming stripped 3 bases from V and 4 bases from J, with 15 bases between. This CDR3 contains 16 residues. The germline gives CDR1 LNHDA, CDR2 SQIVND (reference sequence). The CDR3 spells CASSILPGWGTGELFF. The CDR3, as DNA: TGTGCCAGTAGTATTCTTCCCGGCTGGGGCACCGGGGAGCTGTTTTTT.

The chain has TRBV7-9 and TRBJ2-3; TRBD2 might be the D (5 bases). This CDR3 is 15 amino acids long. The germline gives CDR1 SEHNR, CDR2 FQNEAQ (reference sequence). The ends were cut back, 6 bases at V and 2 bases at J, with 15 bases in the middle. The CDR3 coding sequence is TGTGCCAGCAGACCCTGGGAGAGAGTCACAGATACGCAGTATTTT. This encodes CASRPWERVTDTQYF. The full variable domain, rest sourced from reference TRBV7-9 and TRBJ2-3, is DTGVSQNPRHKITKRGQNVTFRCDPISEHNRLYWYRQTLGQGPEFLTYFQNEAQLEKSRLLSDRFSAERPKGSFSTLEIQRTEQGDSAMYLCASRPWERVTDTQYFGPGTRLTVL.

The chain employs TRBV29-1 and TRBJ2-5; TRBD2 aligns across 7 bases. With 3 bases clipped from V and 2 bases from J, the junction kept 3 bases outside the gene matches. This CDR3 is 13 amino acids long. Germline lookup yields CDR1 SQVTM and CDR2 ANQGSEA. CDR3 sequence: CSVEVLAQETQYF. The CDR3 coding sequence is TGCAGCGTTGAGGTACTAGCGCAAGAGACCCAGTACTTC. Drawing the rest from reference TRBV29-1 and TRBJ2-5, the complete variable domain is SAVISQKPSRDICQRGTSLTIQCQVDSQVTMMFWYRQQPGQSLTLIATANQGSEATYESGFVIDKFPISRPNLTFSTLTVSNMSPEDSSIYLCSVEVLAQETQYFGPGTRLLVL.

This clone showed up just a few times. The rearrangement uses TRBV30 and TRBJ1-4, with TRBD1 matching 7 bases. The CDR3 extends over 14 amino acids. The germline V gene encodes CDR1 GTSNPN and CDR2 SVGIG (reference sequence). Trimming cost V 2 bases and J 4 bases; bases outside gene matches: 4. The CDR3 is CAWSRDSVNEKLFF. CDR3 in DNA: TGTGCCTGGAGTCGGGACAGTGTTAATGAAAAACTGTTTTTT.

The rearrangement links TRBV5-4 to TRBJ2-3, with 10 bases identical to TRBD2. This CDR3 is built from 15 residues. CDR1 and CDR2 (germline): SGHNT, YYREEE (reference sequence). Trimming cost V 2 bases and J 0 bases; bases outside gene matches: 0. CDR3 nucleotide sequence: TGTGCCAGCAGCTTACTAGCGGGAAGCACAGATACGCAGTATTTT. This translates into CASSLLAGSTDTQYF.

This chain joins TRBV6-5 and TRBJ1-1, with 7 nucleotides matching TRBD1. CDR1 and CDR2 (germline): MNHEY, SVGAGI. Germline trimming cut 6 bases from V and 4 bases from J; bases unmatched to any gene: 5. This CDR3 is 13 amino acids long. CDR3 nucleotides: TGTGCCAGCAGACGCCCAGGGGGCACTGAAGCTTTCTTT. It encodes CASRRPGGTEAFF.

This chain links TRBV6-4 with TRBJ1-5; D is ambiguous. The CDR3 is made up of 13 amino acids. Germline-derived CDR1 and CDR2 are MRHNA and SNTAGT. Trimming shortened V by 3 bases and J by 6 bases, and 9 bases separated the two germline ends. The DNA for the CDR3 is TGTGCCAGCAGTGAAGAGAGCTTTCAGCCCCAGCATTTT. Its protein product is CASSEESFQPQHF.

CDR3 loop: CASSKAPGATQYF. DNA of the CDR3: TGTGCCAGCAGCAAAGCGCCGGGGGCGACCCAGTACTTC. The chain is built from TRBV21-1 and TRBJ2-5. TRBV21-1 is shown as a pseudogene. The CDR3 is 13 residues long.

The gene calls are TRBV7-9 and TRBJ2-6; D is unresolved. The V and J ends lost 2 bases and 2 bases respectively, with 1 base between them. The CDR3 length is 13 residues. Germline loops: CDR1 SEHNR, CDR2 FQNEAQ (reference sequence). The CDR3 here is CASSLTGANVLTF. The CDR3 DNA sequence: TGTGCCAGCAGCTTAACTGGGGCCAACGTCCTGACTTTC.

The rearrangement links TRBV5-4 to TRBJ1-1; D is uncertain. This CDR3 has 14 amino acids. Germline V gene lookup returns CDR1 SGHNT and CDR2 YYREEE (reference sequence). The V and J ends lost 1 base and 1 base respectively, with 8 bases between them. The DNA for the CDR3 is TGTGCCAGCAGCTTGTCTTACGGGAACACTGAAGCTTTCTTT. It is translated as CASSLSYGNTEAFF.

The chain carries TRBV28 and TRBJ1-1; D gene ambiguous. The ends were cut back, 3 bases at V and 1 base at J, with 6 bases in the middle. The V gene's germline CDR1 is MDHEN and CDR2 SYDVKM. This CDR3 contains 13 residues. The CDR3 loop is CASSFPTNTEAFF. The CDR3 DNA sequence: TGTGCCAGCAGTTTCCCAACGAACACTGAAGCTTTCTTT.

V usage is TRBV6-6 and J usage is TRBJ2-1, with D perhaps assigned TRBD1 or TRBD2 (6 bases each). The CDR3 is 16 residues long. Trimming shortened V by 0 bases and J by 4 bases, and 13 bases separated the two germline ends. CDR1 and CDR2 from the germline V gene are MNHNY and SVGAGI (reference sequence). The CDR3 sequence: CASSYSVQGGYNEQFF. The CDR3 DNA is TGTGCCAGCAGTTACTCGGTACAGGGAGGATACAATGAGCAGTTCTTC.

V usage is TRBV6-6 and J usage is TRBJ2-5; D unclear. This CDR3 spans 11 amino acids. V was shortened by 6 bases and J by 5 bases, with 7 bases between the two germline ends. Germline CDR1 MNHNY, CDR2 SVGAGI (reference sequence). CDR3 loop: CASSSGETQYF. The CDR3 DNA reads as TGTGCCAGCAGCTCCGGGGAGACCCAGTACTTC.

The CDR3 DNA reads as TGTGCCAGCTCACCACGCGAGACTAGCGGTTCCGAGCAGTACTTC. It codes for CASSPRETSGSEQYF. The chain combines TRBV18 with TRBJ2-7, with 9 nucleotides matching TRBD2. V dropped 1 base and J dropped 6; count of bases not matched to a gene: 7. The CDR3 covers 15 residues. Germline V gene lookup returns CDR1 KGHSH and CDR2 LQKENI.

The rearrangement links TRBV11-2 to TRBJ2-7; 7 bases line up with TRBD1. The CDR3 has 15 amino acids. J lost 6 bases, V lost 5 bases, and 13 bases had no gene match. In germline, CDR1 is SGHAT, CDR2 FQNNGV. The CDR3 DNA sequence: TGTGCCAGCAGCCTGCTCCGGGACAGAAGTGGCGAGCAGTACTTC. Its translation is CASSLLRDRSGEQYF.